These 25 T cell receptor beta chains were sequenced from one sample in a study of spatial heterogeneity in lung cancer. MiXCR, run by TCRdb on the 5' RACE reads, gives a single entry per CDR3 protein. The table shows 40,000 to 45,000 distinct CDR3 sequences, with 20% to 25% occurring only once. The sample's time point: blood at routine non-recurrence follow-up after resection. The sample consisted of PBMCs, taken at follow-up. The source of these receptors is a female donor with early-stage non-small cell lung cancer.

This clonotype was counted ten times or more. V is TRBV5-5 and J is TRBJ2-1, with 11 bases lining up with TRBD2. This CDR3 contains 15 residues. Per germline, CDR1 SGHKS and CDR2 YYEKEE (reference sequence). V gave up 4 bases and J gave up 8 bases; unmatched junction bases: 8. The CDR3 region is CASSGQLAGADEQFF. The CDR3 coding sequence is TGTGCCAGCAGCGGCCAACTAGCGGGAGCGGATGAGCAGTTCTTC.

In this sample, this clonotype turned up many times. The chain is built from TRBV10-3 and TRBJ2-3; 7 bases line up with TRBD1. CDR1 is ENHRY and CDR2 is SYGVKD in the germline V gene. V gave up 8 bases and J gave up 1 base; unmatched junction bases: 3. The CDR3 runs to 13 residues. The CDR3 is CAIGDSRTDTQYF. The CDR3 DNA follows: TGTGCCATCGGGGACAGCCGCACAGATACGCAGTATTTT.

This clonotype was seen more than once but under ten times. This chain uses TRBV5-1 with TRBJ2-5; TRBD2 might be the D (7 bases). V gave up 1 base and J gave up 1 base, with 11 bases separating them. The CDR3 consists of 15 residues. Per germline, CDR1 SGHRS and CDR2 YFSETQ. The CDR3 bases are TGCGCCAGCAGCTTGCAGGCGGGGGCCCAAGAGACCCAGTACTTC. This encodes CASSLQAGAQETQYF.

The genes are TRBV29-1 and TRBJ2-1, with 7 positions matching TRBD2. CDR3 size: 14 residues. Germline CDR1 reads SQVTM; CDR2 reads ANQGSEA. V lost 4 bases to trimming and J lost 7 bases; unmatched junction nucleotides: 10. The CDR3 here is CSVAVAGPGNEQFF. CDR3 nucleotides: TGCAGCGTTGCGGTAGCGGGCCCCGGGAATGAGCAGTTCTTC.

Ten or more counts support this clonotype. J is TRBJ2-3 and V is TRBV12-5, with D perhaps matching TRBD1 (5 bases). From germline, CDR1 is LGHNT and CDR2 FRNRAP. The CDR3 covers 14 residues. V was cut by 5 bases and J by 0 bases, with 9 bases left in between. The CDR3: CASGPDSSTDTQYF. CDR3 in DNA: TGTGCTAGTGGTCCAGACAGTAGCACAGATACGCAGTATTTT.

This clonotype was counted only a few times. The chain is built from TRBV20-1 and TRBJ2-1; 10 bases align to TRBD2. Germline assignment: CDR1 DFQATT and CDR2 SNEGSKA (reference sequence). Unmatched junction bases numbered 5, after V lost 3 bases and J lost 6 bases. There are 14 residues in the CDR3. The CDR3: CSASQREGINEQFF. For the CDR3, the DNA is TGCAGTGCTAGCCAGCGGGAGGGGATCAATGAGCAGTTCTTC.

Concerning this clonotype: Germline and junction disagree at one end, which may indicate a read error. The rearrangement uses TRBV7-7 and TRBJ2-2; a weak D match, TRBD2 (5 bases). The germline CDR1 and CDR2 sequences are SSHAT and FNYEAQ (reference sequence). CDR3 length equals 14 residues. The CDR3 sequence: CASSWTENTGELFF. The CDR3 nucleotides are TGTGCTAGCAGCTGGACTGAGAACACCGGGGAGCTGTTTTTT.

This clonotype has just a few counts. The chain has TRBV6-6 and TRBJ2-3; tentative D call: TRBD2 (5 bases). The CDR3 is 12 residues long. Trimming shortened V by 5 bases and J by 12 bases, and 15 bases separated the two germline ends. In germline, CDR1 is MNHNY, CDR2 SVGAGI (reference sequence). CDR3 bases: TGTGCCAGCAGTGTCCGGGAAGTAGTTCAGTATTTT. It translates to CASSVREVVQYF.

The CDR3 nucleotides read TGTGCCAGCAGGTCTGACTTGAGTAGCATTCAGTACTTC. It translates to CASRSDLSSIQYF. The J gene is TRBJ2-4, the V gene TRBV7-3; no definite D call. This CDR3 has 13 residues. Germline CDR1 is SGHTA and CDR2 is FQGTGA. Trimming removed 6 bases at V and 9 bases at J, with 15 bases between.

Many counts were recorded for this clonotype. V is TRBV5-1 and J is TRBJ2-7; TRBD2 matches at 11 bases. Germline trimming cut 4 bases from V and 3 bases from J; bases unmatched to any gene: 9. Germline CDR1 reads SGHRS; CDR2 reads YFSETQ. The CDR3 is 16 amino acids. CDR3 residues: CASSPQASGGRYEQYV. In DNA form, the CDR3 reads TGCGCCAGCAGCCCCCAGGCTAGCGGGGGGCGCTACGAGCAGTACGTC.

A few counts support this clonotype. The chain employs TRBV10-1 and TRBJ2-4, with a weak D call TRBD1 (5 bases). Trimming removed 4 bases at V and 9 bases at J, with 13 bases between. CDR1 is WNHNN and CDR2 is SYGVQD in the germline V gene (reference sequence). The CDR3 has 13 amino acids. CDR3 sequence reads: CASSAGQGSIQYF. The DNA for the CDR3 is TGCGCCAGCAGTGCAGGGCAGGGCTCCATTCAGTACTTC.

In the case of this clonotype: A much larger clone is a single base away; this may be a read error. The chain couples TRBV5-6 to TRBJ2-1; D is tentatively TRBD1 or TRBD2 (5 bases each). CDR3 length: 15 amino acids. Germline V gives CDR1 SGHDT, CDR2 YYEEEE. The CDR3 coding sequence is TGTGCCGGCAGCTTTGTGGGGGAGATGAACGATGAGCAGTTCTTC. It yields the protein CAGSFVGEMNDEQFF.

This clonotype was counted a few times. The chain recombines TRBV27 with TRBJ1-2; D gene ambiguous. Germline V gives CDR1 MNHEY, CDR2 SMNVEV (reference sequence). There are 12 residues in the CDR3. V was clipped by 5 bases and J by 7 bases, with 11 bases between them. Here the CDR3 DNA reads TGTGCCAGCAGTCTCAATGGAGTTGGCTACACCTTC. It is translated as CASSLNGVGYTF.

A few counts support this clonotype. The chain has TRBV9 and TRBJ2-5, with 8 bases aligning to TRBD2. CDR3 size: 14 residues. Unmatched junction bases numbered 5, after V lost 3 bases and J lost 4 bases. Germline-derived CDR1 and CDR2 are SGDLS and YYNGEE. The CDR3 sequence is CASSAGLAGETQYF. DNA for the CDR3: TGTGCCAGCAGCGCAGGACTAGCCGGAGAGACCCAGTACTTC.

The chain joins TRBV2 to TRBJ2-1; 7 nucleotides match TRBD1. This CDR3 has 14 residues. In germline, CDR1 is SNHLY, CDR2 FYNNEI. V lost 10 bases and J lost 7; bases outside the gene matches: 13. CDR3 in amino acids: CANRQGFSNNEQFF. Here the CDR3 DNA reads TGTGCCAACCGACAGGGATTTTCTAATAATGAGCAGTTCTTC.

V usage is TRBV5-1 and J usage is TRBJ2-6; 8 bases are shared with TRBD2. V lost 0 bases and J lost 4; bases outside the gene matches: 6. The CDR3 covers 17 residues. Germline assignment: CDR1 SGHRS and CDR2 YFSETQ. In DNA, the CDR3 is TGCGCCAGCAGCTTGGTTTTCGGGGGGGCCGGGGCCAACGTCCTGACTTTC. Translated, it gives CASSLVFGGAGANVLTF.

There are many counts of this clonotype. This sequence joins TRBV27 and TRBJ1-6, with 9 bases matching TRBD1. The length of the CDR3 is 18 residues. The J segment lost 9 bases and the V segment lost 3 bases, leaving 15 bases of the junction unmatched. Germline loops: CDR1 MNHEY, CDR2 SMNVEV (reference sequence). In nucleotides, the CDR3 is TGTGCCAGCAGTTTGTTTACTCCGGGACAGGGAGATTTTTCACCCCTCCACTTT. Translation gives CASSLFTPGQGDFSPLHF.

This clonotype was detected only a few times. The CDR3: CASSIWNTGELFF. The CDR3, as DNA: TGTGCCAGTAGTATCTGGAACACCGGGGAGCTGTTTTTT. This chain uses TRBV19 with TRBJ2-2; D remains ambiguous. This CDR3 spans 13 amino acids. CDR1 is LNHDA and CDR2 is SQIVND in the germline V gene (reference sequence). Trimming stripped 3 bases from V and 1 base from J, with 3 bases between. Full variable domain (outside the CDR3, taken from reference TRBV19 and TRBJ2-2): DGGITQSPKYLFRKEGQNVTLSCEQNLNHDAMYWYRQDPGQGLRLIYYSQIVNDFQKGDIAEGYSVSREKKESFPLTVTSAQKNPTAFYLCASSIWNTGELFFGEGSRLTVL.

The chain recombines TRBV5-5 with TRBJ2-2; TRBD1 aligns across 9 bases. CDR3 length: 18 residues. Germline CDR1 is SGHKS and CDR2 is YYEKEE (reference sequence). V trimming: 4 bases; J trimming: 1 base; junction bases outside the gene matches: 11. CDR3 sequence reads: CASSPRPGTGLNTGELFF. In nucleotides, the CDR3 is TGTGCCAGCAGCCCCCGACCCGGGACAGGGCTGAACACCGGGGAGCTGTTTTTT.

This rearrangement joins TRBV20-1 to TRBJ2-3; D uncertain. Germline V gene sequence: CDR1 DFQATT, CDR2 SNEGSKA (reference sequence). This CDR3 spans 14 amino acids. Trimming shortened V by 4 bases and J by 0 bases, and 11 bases separated the two germline ends. CDR3 protein: CSANHETSTDTQYF. CDR3 in DNA: TGCAGTGCTAACCATGAGACAAGCACAGATACGCAGTATTTT.

V is TRBV7-2 and J is TRBJ1-2, with D tentatively TRBD1 (5 bases). V was pared by 3 bases and J by 3 bases, with 11 bases between. Germline V CDR1 and CDR2: SGHTA, FQGNSA. The length of the CDR3 is 14 residues. The CDR3 protein is CASSFKQGDYGYTF. The CDR3 nucleotides are TGTGCCAGCAGCTTCAAGCAGGGAGACTATGGCTACACCTTC.

V usage is TRBV27 and J usage is TRBJ2-4; no firm D call. The CDR3 spans 14 residues. V was pared by 8 bases and J by 0 bases, with 11 bases between. Germline V gives CDR1 MNHEY, CDR2 SMNVEV (reference sequence). The CDR3 bases are TGTGCCAGCGCGCCAGGATCAGCCAAAAACATTCAGTACTTC. Translating gives CASAPGSAKNIQYF.

The table lists this clonotype with a few counts. This chain connects TRBV29-1 to TRBJ2-5; 13 nucleotides align to TRBD2. Germline lookup yields CDR1 SQVTM and CDR2 ANQGSEA. Losses at the gene ends were 8 bases for V and 4 bases for J; bases not matched to a gene: 4. The CDR3 is 13 amino acids. In nucleotides, the CDR3 is TGCAGCTCCCGGACTAGCGGGGGAGAGACCCAGTACTTC. Protein product: CSSRTSGGETQYF.

In its sample, this clonotype was seen many times. The rearrangement joins TRBV12-3 or TRBV12-4 to TRBJ1-5; D remains unclear. The CDR3 length is 13 residues. Trimming removed 1 base at V and 6 bases at J, with 7 bases between. The CDR3 nucleotides are TGTGCCAGCAGTTTAGTTTGGAGTCAGCCCCAGCATTTT. Amino acids: CASSLVWSQPQHF.

This clonotype was picked up many times. This chain links TRBV7-2 with TRBJ2-3, with unresolved D. CDR3 length: 14 residues. Trimming shortened V by 3 bases and J by 1 base, and 8 bases separated the two germline ends. Germline V gene lookup returns CDR1 SGHTA and CDR2 FQGNSA. The CDR3 DNA is TGTGCCAGCAGCTTCCTCCGGGGCACAGATACGCAGTATTTT. Translating it yields CASSFLRGTDTQYF.